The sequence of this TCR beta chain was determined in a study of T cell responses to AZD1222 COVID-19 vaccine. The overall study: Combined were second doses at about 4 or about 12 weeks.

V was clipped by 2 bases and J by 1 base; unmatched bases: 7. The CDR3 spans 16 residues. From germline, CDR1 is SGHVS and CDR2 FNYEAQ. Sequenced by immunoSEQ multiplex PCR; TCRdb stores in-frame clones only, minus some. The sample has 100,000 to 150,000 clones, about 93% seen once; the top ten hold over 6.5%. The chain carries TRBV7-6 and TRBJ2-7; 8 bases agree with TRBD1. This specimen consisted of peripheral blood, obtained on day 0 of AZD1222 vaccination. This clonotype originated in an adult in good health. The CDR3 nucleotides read TGTGCCAGCAGCTTATATGGGACAGGCCGGTCCTACGAGCAGTACTTC. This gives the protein CASSLYGTGRSYEQYF. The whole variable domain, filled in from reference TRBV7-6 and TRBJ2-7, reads GAGVSQSPRYKVTKRGQDVALRCDPISGHVSLYWYRQALGQGPEFLTYFNYEAQQDKSGLPNDRFSAERPEGSISTLTIQRTEQRDSAMYRCASSLYGTGRSYEQYFGPGTRLTVT.